The present T cell receptor beta chain was sequenced within a study of blood T cells in healthy people across ages. With a J-beta primer mix and a sample-barcoded 5' primer, a second PCR ran roughly 6 to 11 cycles. TCRdb re-analysed the 5' RACE reads in MiXCR, keeping a single row per CDR3 protein. Counted here are 1,500,000 or so distinct CDR3 sequences, roughly 64% occurring once; the ten biggest clones make up roughly 7%. V dropped 3 bases and J dropped 7; count of bases not matched to a gene: 7. Looked up from germline, CDR1 is MGHRA and CDR2 is YSYEKL. The CDR3 runs to 15 residues. This receptor was obtained from a young man in good health. Sequenced input: blood. J is TRBJ2-2 and V is TRBV4-1; TRBD1 aligns across 8 bases. The CDR3 reads CASSQGPRGRGELFF. CDR3 DNA sequence: TGCGCCAGCAGCCAGGGCCCCAGGGGGCGCGGGGAGCTGTTTTTT.